The clone carrying this T cell receptor (beta chain) was seen a handful of times. What it recognizes is unknown. Unique molecular identifiers were used in preparing the TCRbeta library. Each CDR3 protein gets one entry after TCRdb re-called the PCR reads with MiXCR. There are about a million distinct CDR3 sequences in the sample; around 30% occur only once, and 28% lies in the top ten. CDR1 is DFQATT, CDR2 SNEGSKA, per germline (reference sequence). The CDR3 runs 15 residues. Trimming took off 3 bases at V and 2 bases at J, with 14 bases between the two ends. The sample comes from a study of T-cell reconstitution after alpha-beta-depleted transplantation in children. Findings of the study overall: Newly produced T cells mostly accounted for T-cell counts and diversity one year post-transplant. After transplant, high TCRbeta diversity at day 60 in some patients arose from surviving recipient T cells and thymic progenitors. Alpha-beta T cells about two months after transplant reportedly derived from several hundred expanded graft clones.

Sequencing used PBMCs, mostly from graft donor cells, obtained 360 days after TCRalphabeta/CD19-depleted stem cell transplant. The V call is TRBV20-1, the J call TRBJ1-5; no clear D. This clonotype originated in a boy under three years old who had a stem cell transplant for SCID, so the T cells may come from the graft donor. CDR3 sequence (DNA): TGCAGTGCTAGTTTTCTCACGAGGGGCAATCAGCCCCAGCATTTT. Its protein is CSASFLTRGNQPQHF.